This T cell receptor beta chain was observed in a study of blood T cell repertoires in COVID-19. Seattle enrolled patients during active infection and tracked them longitudinally. Sequenced by immunoSEQ multiplex PCR; TCRdb stores in-frame clones only, minus some. Counted here are about 89,000 clones, 78% occurring once; the ten biggest clones make up 6.3%. The CDR3 is 16 amino acids. The V gene's germline CDR1 is SGHDT and CDR2 YYEEEE. V lost 4 bases and J lost 2; bases outside the gene matches: 8. This receptor was taken from a man between 65 and 85 years old with COVID-19, enrolled during active disease. The chain joins TRBV5-6 to TRBJ2-2; TRBD2 matches at 7 bases. The sequenced material came from peripheral blood. CDR3 DNA: TGTGCCAGCAGCGACCCGGGGGGAACAAACACCGGGGAGCTGTTTTTT. Amino acid sequence: CASSDPGGTNTGELFF.